Listed below are T cell receptor beta chains from one sample, sequenced in a study of T cells in Graves' hyperthyroidism and ophthalmopathy. TCRdb re-called the multiplex PCR reads with MiXCR, one entry per CDR3 protein. Of more than 300,000 distinct CDR3 sequences detected, over 10% appear once; the ten largest clones hold around 9.2%. Sequencing was carried out using blood. These receptors originate from a woman aged 18-30 years with Graves' hyperthyroidism. CDR3s include the opening cysteine and the closing phenylalanine or tryptophan. The D gene is left open where the match is weak. Expanded clones get a size class; other rows say once, few or many, or leave the size out.

many	TRBV30	TRBD1	TRBJ1-1	CAWTKTGLGTEAFF	TGTGCCTGGACCAAGACAGGGTTGGGAACTGAAGCTTTCTTT
many	TRBV27	.	TRBJ1-5	CASSNRAHQPQHF	TGTGCCAGCAGTAACAGGGCTCATCAGCCCCAGCATTTT
many	TRBV3-1	TRBD2	TRBJ2-2	CASSQGVAGGRQNTGELFF	TGTGCCAGCAGCCAGGGGGTAGCGGGGGGAAGACAGAACACCGGGGAGCTGTTTTTT
few	TRBV7-9	TRBD1	TRBJ1-1	CASSAQGSVAFF	TGTGCCAGCAGCGCACAGGGGTCGGTCGCTTTCTTT
many	TRBV3-1	.	TRBJ1-2	CASRREQAGGYTF	TGTGCCAGCCGGAGGGAACAAGCGGGTGGCTACACCTTC
many	TRBV5-6	.	TRBJ1-4	CASSSPWDGNEKLFF	TGTGCCAGCAGCTCCCCCTGGGACGGCAATGAAAAACTGTTTTTT
many	TRBV12-3/TRBV12-4	.	TRBJ1-1	CASSAAGLSPEAFF	TGTGCCAGCAGTGCCGCAGGGCTTAGTCCTGAAGCTTTCTTT
few	TRBV27	.	TRBJ2-1	CASSLPGAGSNEQFF	TGTGCCAGCAGTTTACCGGGGGCGGGATCCAATGAGCAGTTCTTC
.	TRBV7-3	TRBD2	TRBJ2-2	CASTLAVNTGELFF	TGTGCCTCCACTCTAGCGGTGAACACCGGGGAGCTGTTTTTT
many	TRBV6-2/TRBV6-3	TRBD2	TRBJ2-5	CASRLAGGETQYF	TGTGCCAGCAGACTGGCGGGGGGCGAGACCCAGTACTTC
.	TRBV6-4	TRBD2	TRBJ2-2	CASSHGLAGGRGTGELFF	TGTGCCAGCAGTCACGGACTAGCGGGAGGGCGGGGCACCGGGGAGCTGTTTTTT
many	TRBV7-3	.	TRBJ2-3	CASSLNAGTDTQYF	TGTGCCAGCAGCTTAAACGCCGGCACAGATACGCAGTATTTT
few	TRBV5-1	.	TRBJ2-7	CASSLLTADPYEQYF	TGCGCCAGCAGCTTGCTAACTGCCGACCCCTACGAGCAGTACTTC
.	TRBV20-1	.	TRBJ1-1	CSAREEGLRGTEAFF	TGCAGTGCTAGAGAAGAGGGGCTCCGGGGCACTGAAGCTTTCTTT
many	TRBV30	TRBD2	TRBJ2-3	CAWSAGLAGGGTQYF	TGTGCCTGGAGTGCGGGACTAGCGGGAGGAGGTACGCAGTATTTT
.	TRBV29-1	.	TRBJ1-2	CSVGNHGQIYGYTF	TGCAGCGTCGGAAACCACGGACAGATCTATGGCTACACCTTC
.	TRBV7-3	.	TRBJ2-1	CASSFSGNYNEQFF	TGTGCCAGCAGCTTCAGCGGCAACTACAATGAGCAGTTCTTC
.	TRBV11-3	TRBD2	TRBJ2-3	CASSPGLAETDTQYF	TGTGCCAGCAGCCCGGGACTAGCGGAAACAGATACGCAGTATTTT
many	TRBV15	.	TRBJ1-6	CATSTRRGNSPLHF	TGTGCCACCAGCACACGACGGGGGAATTCACCCCTCCACTTT
many	TRBV18	TRBD1	TRBJ1-1	CASSPLETGRAAFF	TGTGCCAGCTCACCTTTAGAGACAGGGAGGGCAGCTTTCTTT
.	TRBV7-8	TRBD2	TRBJ2-3	CASSFGTGILAGVADTQYF	TGTGCCAGCAGCTTCGGGACAGGGATACTAGCGGGAGTGGCAGATACGCAGTATTTT
many	TRBV2	.	TRBJ2-5	CASRAAGTFWETQYF	TGTGCCAGCAGGGCAGCCGGGACCTTTTGGGAGACCCAGTACTTC
.	TRBV12-3/TRBV12-4	.	TRBJ1-3	CASSPLVPSGNTIYF	TGTGCCAGCAGCCCCTTGGTCCCCTCTGGAAACACCATATATTTT
many	TRBV11-2	.	TRBJ1-1	CASSPGQLMNTEAFF	TGTGCCAGCAGCCCAGGACAGCTCATGAACACTGAAGCTTTCTTT
many	TRBV7-2	TRBD2	TRBJ2-2	CASRRGVAGTGELFF	TGTGCCAGCAGGCGAGGGGTAGCGGGCACCGGGGAGCTGTTTTTT
few	TRBV4-2	.	TRBJ2-1	CASSEDREGRGEQFF	TGTGCCAGCAGCGAGGACAGGGAGGGTCGTGGAGAGCAGTTCTTC
many	TRBV5-1	.	TRBJ2-2	CASRKSGELFF	TGCGCCAGCAGAAAGTCCGGGGAGCTGTTTTTT
many	TRBV28	TRBD1	TRBJ2-1	CASSRTGTGGNEQFF	TGTGCCAGCAGTCGGACCGGGACAGGGGGCAATGAGCAGTTCTTC
.	TRBV7-9	TRBD1	TRBJ1-1	CASSSGQGTNTEAFF	TGTGCCAGCAGCTCGGGACAGGGCACGAACACTGAAGCTTTCTTT
many	TRBV7-2	.	TRBJ2-3	CASSFIAPTSGGGSVGTQYF	TGTGCCAGCAGCTTTATCGCACCAACATCGGGGGGCGGGAGCGTAGGTACGCAGTATTTT
few	TRBV5-1	.	TRBJ2-7	CASSFLSEGVDEQYF	TGCGCCAGCAGTTTCCTTTCCGAGGGAGTCGACGAGCAGTACTTC
many	TRBV20-1	TRBD2	TRBJ2-5	CSATLGLAVPQETQYF	TGCAGTGCTACCCTTGGGCTAGCGGTGCCCCAAGAGACCCAGTACTTC
many	TRBV5-1	TRBD2	TRBJ2-1	CASSLTSGFSYNEQFF	TGCGCCAGCAGCTTGACTAGCGGATTCTCCTACAATGAGCAGTTCTTC
many	TRBV5-1	TRBD1	TRBJ2-7	CASSLGTGVFREQYF	TGCGCCAGCAGCTTGGGGACAGGGGTCTTCAGGGAGCAGTACTTC
many	TRBV2	.	TRBJ2-3	CASSAPGPSSTDTQYF	TGTGCCAGCAGTGCCCCCGGACCGTCGAGCACAGATACGCAGTATTTT
few	TRBV6-1	.	TRBJ2-7	CASSFSLGYEQYF	TGTGCCAGCAGTTTTTCGTTAGGCTACGAGCAGTACTTC
.	TRBV28	TRBD2	TRBJ2-1	CASSDLSGTSGRGSYNEQFF	TGTGCCAGCAGTGATCTCTCCGGGACTAGCGGGAGAGGGTCCTACAATGAGCAGTTCTTC